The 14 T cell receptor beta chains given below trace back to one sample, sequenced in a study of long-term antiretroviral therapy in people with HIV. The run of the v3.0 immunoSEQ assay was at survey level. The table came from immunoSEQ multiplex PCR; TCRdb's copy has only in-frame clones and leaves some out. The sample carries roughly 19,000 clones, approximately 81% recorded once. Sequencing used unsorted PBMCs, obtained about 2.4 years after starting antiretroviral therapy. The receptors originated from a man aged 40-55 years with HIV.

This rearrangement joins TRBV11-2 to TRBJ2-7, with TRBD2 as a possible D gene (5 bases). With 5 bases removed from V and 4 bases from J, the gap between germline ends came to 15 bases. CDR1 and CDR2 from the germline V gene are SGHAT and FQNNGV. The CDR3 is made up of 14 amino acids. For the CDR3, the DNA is TGTGCCAGCAGCCCCCAATGGGAGTTATACGAGCAGTACTTC. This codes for CASSPQWELYEQYF.

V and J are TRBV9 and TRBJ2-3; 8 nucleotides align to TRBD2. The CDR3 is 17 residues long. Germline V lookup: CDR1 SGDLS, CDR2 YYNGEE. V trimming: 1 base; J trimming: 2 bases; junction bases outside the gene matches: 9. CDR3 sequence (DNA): TGTGCCAGCAGCGTAATTCCTCTAGCGGGCCTCACAGATACGCAGTATTTT. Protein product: CASSVIPLAGLTDTQYF.

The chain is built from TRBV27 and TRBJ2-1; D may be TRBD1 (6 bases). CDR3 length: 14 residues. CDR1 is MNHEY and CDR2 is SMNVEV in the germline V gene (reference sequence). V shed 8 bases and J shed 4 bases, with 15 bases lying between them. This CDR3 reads CASSKGTTYNEQFF. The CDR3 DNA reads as TGTGCCAGCTCGAAGGGGACAACATACAATGAGCAGTTCTTC.

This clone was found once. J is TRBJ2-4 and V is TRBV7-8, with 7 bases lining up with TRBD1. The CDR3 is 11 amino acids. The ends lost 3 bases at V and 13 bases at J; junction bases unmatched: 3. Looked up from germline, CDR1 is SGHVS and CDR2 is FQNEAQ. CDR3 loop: CASSFLGQQYF. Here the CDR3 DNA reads TGTGCCAGCAGCTTTTTGGGACAGCAGTACTTC.

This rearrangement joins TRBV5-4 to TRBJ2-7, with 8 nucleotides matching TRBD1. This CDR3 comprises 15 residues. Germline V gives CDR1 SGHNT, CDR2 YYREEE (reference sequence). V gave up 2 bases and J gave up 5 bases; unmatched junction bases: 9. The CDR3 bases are TGTGCCAGCAGCTTACCCAGACAGGGGCGGAACGAGCAGTACTTC. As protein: CASSLPRQGRNEQYF.

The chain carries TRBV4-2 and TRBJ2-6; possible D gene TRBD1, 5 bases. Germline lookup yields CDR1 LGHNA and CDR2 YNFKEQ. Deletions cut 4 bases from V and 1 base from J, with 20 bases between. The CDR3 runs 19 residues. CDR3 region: CASSPTGRGASSGANVLTF. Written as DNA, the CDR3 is TGTGCCAGCAGCCCAACAGGACGTGGGGCTTCTTCTGGGGCCAACGTCCTGACTTTC.

The CDR3 loop reads CASSLTGLGNTIYF. DNA for the CDR3: TGTGCCAGCAGTTTGACAGGGTTGGGAAACACCATATATTTT. The genes are TRBV27 and TRBJ1-3; 7 bases agree with TRBD1. This CDR3 comprises 14 residues. Unmatched junction bases numbered 3, after V lost 3 bases and J lost 4 bases. Germline V gives CDR1 MNHEY, CDR2 SMNVEV (reference sequence).

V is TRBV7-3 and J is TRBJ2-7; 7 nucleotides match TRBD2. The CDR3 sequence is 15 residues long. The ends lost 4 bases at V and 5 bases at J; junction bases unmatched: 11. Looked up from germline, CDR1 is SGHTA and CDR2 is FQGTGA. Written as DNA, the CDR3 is TGTGCCAGCAGCTCGGGAGTTGCTAGCGGACACGAGCAGTACTTC. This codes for CASSSGVASGHEQYF.

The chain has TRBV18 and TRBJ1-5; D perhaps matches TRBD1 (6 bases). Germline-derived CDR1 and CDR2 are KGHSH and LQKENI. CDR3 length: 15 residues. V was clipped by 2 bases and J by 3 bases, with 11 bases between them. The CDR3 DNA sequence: TGTGCCAGCTCACCAACGGACAGCCTCAATCAGCCCCAGCATTTT. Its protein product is CASSPTDSLNQPQHF.

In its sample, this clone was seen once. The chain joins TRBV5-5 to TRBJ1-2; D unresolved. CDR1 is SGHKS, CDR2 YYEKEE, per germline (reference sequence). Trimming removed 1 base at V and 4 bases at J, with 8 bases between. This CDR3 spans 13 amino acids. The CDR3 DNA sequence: TGTGCCAGCAGCTTGTCGGCAGCCTATGGCTACACCTTC. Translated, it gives CASSLSAAYGYTF.

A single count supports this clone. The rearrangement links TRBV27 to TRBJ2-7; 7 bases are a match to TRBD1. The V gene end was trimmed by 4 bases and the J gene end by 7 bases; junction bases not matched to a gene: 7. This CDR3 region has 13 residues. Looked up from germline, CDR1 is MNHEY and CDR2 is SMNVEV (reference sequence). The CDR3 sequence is CASSSQGVGEQYF. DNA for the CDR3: TGTGCCAGCAGTTCCCAGGGGGTGGGGGAGCAGTACTTC.

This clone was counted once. The CDR3 spells CASSYSPQPGGAFF. The CDR3 region has the DNA TGTGCCAGCAGTTACTCCCCCCAACCAGGGGGAGCTTTCTTT. This chain connects TRBV6-5 to TRBJ1-1; 7 bases are a match to TRBD1. Germline trimming cut 0 bases from V and 10 bases from J; bases unmatched to any gene: 8. Per germline, CDR1 MNHEY and CDR2 SVGAGI. This CDR3 contains 14 residues.

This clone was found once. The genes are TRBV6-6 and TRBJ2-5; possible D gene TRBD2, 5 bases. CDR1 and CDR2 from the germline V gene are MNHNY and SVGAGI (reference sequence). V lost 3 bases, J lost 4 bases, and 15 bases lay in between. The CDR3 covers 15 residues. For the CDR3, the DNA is TGTGCCAGCAGTTATGAGGGCCGCGATCTAGAGACCCAGTACTTC. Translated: CASSYEGRDLETQYF.

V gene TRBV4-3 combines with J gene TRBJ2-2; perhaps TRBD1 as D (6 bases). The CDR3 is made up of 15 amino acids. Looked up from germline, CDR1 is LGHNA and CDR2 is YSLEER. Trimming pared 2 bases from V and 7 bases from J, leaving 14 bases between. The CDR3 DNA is TGCGCCAGCAGCCAATGGCAGGGGTCGGGCGGGGAGCTGTTTTTT. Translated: CASSQWQGSGGELFF.